These 5 T cell receptor beta chains share one sample of origin, sequenced in a study of blood T cell repertoires in COVID-19. The assay was immunoSEQ multiplex PCR, and TCRdb's table has in-frame clones only and misses some. The table has about 140,000 clones, 82% seen once; the top ten hold about 4.3%. Material for sequencing was peripheral blood. These receptors all come from a woman older than 75 with acute or convalescent COVID-19.

This clone was detected once. The chain links TRBV27 to TRBJ1-2; D perhaps matches TRBD1 (5 bases). Trimming took off 0 bases at V and 7 bases at J, with 12 bases between the two ends. The CDR3 spans 14 residues. CDR1 is MNHEY, CDR2 SMNVEV, per germline (reference sequence). CDR3 nucleotide sequence: TGTGCCAGCAGTTTATCCGATGGGCAGGGTGGCTACACCTTC. Translating gives CASSLSDGQGGYTF.

The CDR3 nucleotides read TGTGCCAGCAGTTTCCATGGAGGGAGCTATGGCTACACCTTC. Encoded protein: CASSFHGGSYGYTF. V is TRBV28 and J is TRBJ1-2; unclear D gene. Per the germline V gene, CDR1 is MDHEN and CDR2 is SYDVKM. The CDR3 spans 14 residues. The V and J ends lost 3 bases and 4 bases respectively, with 12 bases between them.

The sample holds a few counts of this clone. The rearrangement uses TRBV15 and TRBJ1-3; possible D gene TRBD1, 5 bases. The germline gives CDR1 LNHNV, CDR2 YYDKDF (reference sequence). V lost 1 base to trimming and J lost 0 bases, with 13 bases between them. This CDR3 has 17 residues. In DNA, the CDR3 is TGTGCCACCAGCAGAGGGTGGGGCAGTACCTCTGGAAACACCATATATTTT. This encodes CATSRGWGSTSGNTIYF.

At least ten counts were recorded for this clone. The rearrangement joins TRBV9 to TRBJ1-5; 7 bases map to TRBD1. This CDR3 region has 16 residues. Trimming cost V 3 bases and J 5 bases; bases outside gene matches: 11. Germline V gives CDR1 SGDLS, CDR2 YYNGEE. The CDR3 DNA follows: TGTGCCAGCAGCGCTCATTCCGGGACAGATTATCAGCCCCAGCATTTT. Its protein is CASSAHSGTDYQPQHF.

This clone was detected only a few times. The chain employs TRBV27 and TRBJ1-2; D perhaps matches TRBD1 (5 bases). In germline, CDR1 is MNHEY, CDR2 SMNVEV (reference sequence). The CDR3 sequence is 18 residues long. The V gene lost 7 bases and the J gene lost 0 bases, with 24 bases spanning the gap. CDR3 nucleotide sequence: TGTGCCAGCACATTTTCCGGGACTGGGAGATTCTCTAACTATGGCTACACCTTC. It specifies CASTFSGTGRFSNYGYTF.